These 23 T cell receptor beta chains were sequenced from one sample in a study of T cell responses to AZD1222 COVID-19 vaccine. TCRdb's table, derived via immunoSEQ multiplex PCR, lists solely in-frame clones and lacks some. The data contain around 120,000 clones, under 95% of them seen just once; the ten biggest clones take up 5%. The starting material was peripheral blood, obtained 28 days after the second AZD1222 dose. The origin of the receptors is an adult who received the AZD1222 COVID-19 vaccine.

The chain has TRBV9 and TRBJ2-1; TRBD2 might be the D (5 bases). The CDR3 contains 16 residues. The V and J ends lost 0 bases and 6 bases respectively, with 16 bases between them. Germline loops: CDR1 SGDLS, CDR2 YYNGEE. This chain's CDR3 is CASSVGPSLRSNEQFF. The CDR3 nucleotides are TGTGCCAGCAGCGTAGGCCCTAGCCTAAGAAGCAATGAGCAGTTCTTC. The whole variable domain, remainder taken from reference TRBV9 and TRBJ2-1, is DSGVTQTPKHLITATGQRVTLRCSPRSGDLSVYWYQQSLDQGLQFLIQYYNGEERAKGNILERFSAQQFPDLHSELNLSSLELGDSALYFCASSVGPSLRSNEQFFGPGTRLTVL.

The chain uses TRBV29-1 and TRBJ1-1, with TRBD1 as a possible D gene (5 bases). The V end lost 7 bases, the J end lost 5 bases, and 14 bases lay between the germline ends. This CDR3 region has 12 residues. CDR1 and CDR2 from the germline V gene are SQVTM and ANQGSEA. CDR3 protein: CSAGPPNTEAFF. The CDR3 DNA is TGCAGCGCAGGGCCTCCAAATACTGAAGCTTTCTTT.

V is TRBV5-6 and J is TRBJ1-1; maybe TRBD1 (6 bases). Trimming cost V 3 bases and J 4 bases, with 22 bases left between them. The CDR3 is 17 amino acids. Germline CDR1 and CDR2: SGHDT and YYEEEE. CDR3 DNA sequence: TGTGCCAGCAGCTGGGGGAGCGGGGGCGAGGTGCCCACTGAAGCTTTCTTT. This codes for CASSWGSGGEVPTEAFF.

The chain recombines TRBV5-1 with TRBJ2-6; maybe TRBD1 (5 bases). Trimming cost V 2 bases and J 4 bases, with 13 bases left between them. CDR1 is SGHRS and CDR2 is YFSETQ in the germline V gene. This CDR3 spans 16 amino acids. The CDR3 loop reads CASSLDSRAGANVLTF. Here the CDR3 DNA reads TGCGCCAGCAGCTTAGACAGTCGTGCGGGGGCCAACGTCCTGACTTTC.

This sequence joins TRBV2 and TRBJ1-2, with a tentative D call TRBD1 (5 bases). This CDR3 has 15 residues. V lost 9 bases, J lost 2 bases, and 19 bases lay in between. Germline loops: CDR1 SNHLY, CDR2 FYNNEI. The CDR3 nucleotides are TGTGCCAGGTTCATTCGGGGGGTAGAGAACTATGGCTACACCTTC. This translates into CARFIRGVENYGYTF.

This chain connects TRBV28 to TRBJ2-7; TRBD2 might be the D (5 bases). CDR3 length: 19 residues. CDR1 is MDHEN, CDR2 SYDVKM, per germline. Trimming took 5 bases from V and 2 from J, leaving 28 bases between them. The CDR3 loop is CASSPIGDIWLYNPYEQYF. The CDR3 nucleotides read TGTGCCAGCAGTCCGATCGGGGATATCTGGTTGTATAATCCCTACGAGCAGTACTTC.

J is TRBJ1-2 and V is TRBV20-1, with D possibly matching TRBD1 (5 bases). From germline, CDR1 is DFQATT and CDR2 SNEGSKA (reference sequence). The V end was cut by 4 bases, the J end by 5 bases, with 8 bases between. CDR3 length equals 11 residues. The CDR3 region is CSAKRGYGYTF. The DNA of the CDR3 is TGCAGTGCTAAACGGGGGTATGGCTACACCTTC.

As DNA, the CDR3 is TGTGCCAGTAGTTATAGCAATCAGCCCCAGCATTTT. It yields the protein CASSYSNQPQHF. The chain links TRBV19 to TRBJ1-5; D uncertain. The CDR3 covers 12 residues. V lost 5 bases to trimming and J lost 0 bases, with 2 bases between them. Germline assignment: CDR1 LNHDA and CDR2 SQIVND (reference sequence).

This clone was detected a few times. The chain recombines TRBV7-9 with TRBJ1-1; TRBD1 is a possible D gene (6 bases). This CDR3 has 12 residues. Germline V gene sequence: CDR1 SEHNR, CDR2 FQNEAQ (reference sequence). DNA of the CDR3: TGTAGCGGGTACAGGGCGCAAGGTGAAGCTTTCTTT. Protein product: CSGYRAQGEAFF.

CDR3: CASSPRTARFGYTF. Here the CDR3 DNA reads TGTGCCAGCAGCCCTCGGACGGCTCGTTTTGGCTACACCTTC. V usage is TRBV11-2 and J usage is TRBJ1-2; D unclear. V gave up 5 bases and J gave up 7 bases, with 17 bases separating them. Germline loops: CDR1 SGHAT, CDR2 FQNNGV. CDR3 size: 14 residues.

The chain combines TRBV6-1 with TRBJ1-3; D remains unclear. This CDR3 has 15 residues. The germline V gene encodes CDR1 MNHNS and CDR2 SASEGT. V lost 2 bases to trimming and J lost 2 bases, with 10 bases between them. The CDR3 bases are TGTGCCAGCAGTGAACATGTGCTTACTGGAAACACCATATATTTT. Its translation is CASSEHVLTGNTIYF.

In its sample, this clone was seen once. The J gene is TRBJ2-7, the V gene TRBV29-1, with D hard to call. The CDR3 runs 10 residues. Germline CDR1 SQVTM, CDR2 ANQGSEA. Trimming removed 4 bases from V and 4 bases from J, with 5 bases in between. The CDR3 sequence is CSVAEYEQYF. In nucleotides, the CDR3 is TGCAGCGTTGCCGAATACGAGCAGTACTTC.

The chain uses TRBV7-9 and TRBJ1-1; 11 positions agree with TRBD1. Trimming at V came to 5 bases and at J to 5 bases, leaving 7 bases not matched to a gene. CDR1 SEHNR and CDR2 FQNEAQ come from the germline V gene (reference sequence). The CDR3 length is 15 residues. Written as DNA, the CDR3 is TGTGCCAGCAGCGTCTGGACAGGGGGCGGAACTGAAGCTTTCTTT. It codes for CASSVWTGGGTEAFF.

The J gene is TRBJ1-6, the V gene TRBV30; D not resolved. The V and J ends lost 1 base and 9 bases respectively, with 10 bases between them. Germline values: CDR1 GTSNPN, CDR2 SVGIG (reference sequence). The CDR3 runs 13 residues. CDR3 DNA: TGTGCCTGGAGTGCCCAAACCGGTTCACCCCTCCACTTT. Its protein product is CAWSAQTGSPLHF.

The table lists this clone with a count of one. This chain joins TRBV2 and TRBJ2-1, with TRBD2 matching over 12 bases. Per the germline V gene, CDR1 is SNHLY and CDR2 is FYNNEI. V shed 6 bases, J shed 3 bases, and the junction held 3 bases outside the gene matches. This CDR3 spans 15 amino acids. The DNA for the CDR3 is TGTGCCAGCAGGCGACTAGCGGGAGTCTACAATGAGCAGTTCTTC. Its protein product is CASRRLAGVYNEQFF.

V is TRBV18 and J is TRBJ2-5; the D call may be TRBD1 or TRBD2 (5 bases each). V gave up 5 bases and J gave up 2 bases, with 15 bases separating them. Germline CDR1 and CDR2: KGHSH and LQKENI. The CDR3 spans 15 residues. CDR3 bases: TGTGCCAGCTCAGTGGCGGTGGGGGTTCAAGAGACCCAGTACTTC. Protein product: CASSVAVGVQETQYF. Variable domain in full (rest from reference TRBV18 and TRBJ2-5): NAGVMQNPRHLVRRRGQEARLRCSPMKGHSHVYWYRQLPEEGLKFMVYLQKENIIDESGMPKERFSAEFPKEGPSILRIQQVVRGDSAAYFCASSVAVGVQETQYFGPGTRLLVL.

This chain's CDR3 is CSARTGHFEQYF. For the CDR3, the DNA is TGCAGCGCACGGACAGGGCACTTCGAGCAGTACTTC. The chain carries TRBV29-1 and TRBJ2-7, with 8 bases fitting TRBD1. This CDR3 region has 12 residues. Germline CDR1 reads SQVTM; CDR2 reads ANQGSEA. V shed 7 bases, J shed 6 bases, and the junction held 8 bases outside the gene matches.

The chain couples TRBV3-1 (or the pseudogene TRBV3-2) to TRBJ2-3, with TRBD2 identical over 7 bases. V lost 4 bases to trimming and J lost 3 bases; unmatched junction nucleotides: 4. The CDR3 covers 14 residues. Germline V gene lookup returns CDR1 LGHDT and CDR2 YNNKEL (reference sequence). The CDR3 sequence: CASSPGGLTDTQYF. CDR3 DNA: TGTGCCAGCAGCCCCGGGGGGTTGACAGATACGCAGTATTTT.

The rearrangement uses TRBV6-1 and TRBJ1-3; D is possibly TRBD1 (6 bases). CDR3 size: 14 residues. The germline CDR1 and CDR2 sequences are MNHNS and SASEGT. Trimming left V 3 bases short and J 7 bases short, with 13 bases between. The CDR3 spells CASSDWGRGNTIYF. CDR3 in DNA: TGTGCCAGCAGTGATTGGGGGCGTGGGAACACCATATATTTT.

For the CDR3, the DNA is TGTGCCGGGGGAACTTCCCCAGAGACCCAGTACTTC. Translation: CAGGTSPETQYF. The rearrangement joins TRBV2 to TRBJ2-5, with D possibly called TRBD1 or TRBD2 (5 bases each). The length of the CDR3 is 12 residues. Germline V CDR1 and CDR2: SNHLY, FYNNEI. V dropped 11 bases and J dropped 4 bases, with 14 bases sitting between them.

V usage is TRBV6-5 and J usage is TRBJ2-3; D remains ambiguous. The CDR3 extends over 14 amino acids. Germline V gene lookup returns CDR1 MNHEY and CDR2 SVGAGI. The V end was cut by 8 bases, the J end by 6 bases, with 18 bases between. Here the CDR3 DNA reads TGTGCCAGCTCCTGGCGAGCCGACCCGGATACGCAGTATTTT. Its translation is CASSWRADPDTQYF.

The CDR3 reads CASSQVGGTAPKGTDTQYF. The CDR3 nucleotides are TGTGCCAGCAGCCAAGTTGGGGGTACAGCGCCTAAAGGCACAGATACGCAGTATTTT. The rearrangement uses TRBV3-1 (or the pseudogene TRBV3-2) and TRBJ2-3, with D possibly called TRBD1 or TRBD2 (5 bases each). V lost 1 base to trimming and J lost 1 base, with 21 bases between them. The length of the CDR3 is 19 residues. From germline, CDR1 is LGHDT and CDR2 YNNKEL (reference sequence).

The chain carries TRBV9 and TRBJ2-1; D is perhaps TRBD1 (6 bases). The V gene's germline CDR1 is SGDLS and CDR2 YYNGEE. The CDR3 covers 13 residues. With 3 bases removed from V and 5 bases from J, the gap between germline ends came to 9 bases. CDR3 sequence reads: CASSAQGHNEQFF. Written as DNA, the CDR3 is TGTGCCAGCAGCGCCCAGGGGCACAATGAGCAGTTCTTC.